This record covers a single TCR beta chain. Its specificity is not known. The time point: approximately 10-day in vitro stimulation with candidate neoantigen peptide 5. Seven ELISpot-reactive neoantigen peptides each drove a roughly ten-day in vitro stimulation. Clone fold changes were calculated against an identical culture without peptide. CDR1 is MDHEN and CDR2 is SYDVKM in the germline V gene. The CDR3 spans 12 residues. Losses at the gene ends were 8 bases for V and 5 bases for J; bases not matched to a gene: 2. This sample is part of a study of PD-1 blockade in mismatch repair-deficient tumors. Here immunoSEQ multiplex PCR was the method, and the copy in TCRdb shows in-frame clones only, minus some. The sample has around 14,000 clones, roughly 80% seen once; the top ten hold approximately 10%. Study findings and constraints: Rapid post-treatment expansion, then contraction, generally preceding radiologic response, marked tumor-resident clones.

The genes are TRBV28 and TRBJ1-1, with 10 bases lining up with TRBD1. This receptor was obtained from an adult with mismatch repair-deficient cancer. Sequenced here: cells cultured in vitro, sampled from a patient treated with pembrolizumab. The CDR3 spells CASRTGGTEAFF. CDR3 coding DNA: TGTGCCAGCCGGACAGGGGGGACTGAAGCTTTCTTT.